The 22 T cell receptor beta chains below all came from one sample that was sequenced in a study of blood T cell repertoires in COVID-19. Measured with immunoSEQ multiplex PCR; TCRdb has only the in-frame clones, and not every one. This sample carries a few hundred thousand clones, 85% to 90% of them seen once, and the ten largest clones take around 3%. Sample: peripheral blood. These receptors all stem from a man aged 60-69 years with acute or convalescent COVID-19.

Here the CDR3 reads CASSFTTGYNSPLHF. The CDR3 region has the DNA TGTGCCAGCAGCTTCACCACAGGGTATAATTCACCCCTCCACTTT. This chain uses TRBV11-2 with TRBJ1-6; TRBD1 might be the D (6 bases). V lost 3 bases to trimming and J lost 4 bases, with 10 bases between them. The CDR3 has 15 residues. Germline V lookup: CDR1 SGHAT, CDR2 FQNNGV.

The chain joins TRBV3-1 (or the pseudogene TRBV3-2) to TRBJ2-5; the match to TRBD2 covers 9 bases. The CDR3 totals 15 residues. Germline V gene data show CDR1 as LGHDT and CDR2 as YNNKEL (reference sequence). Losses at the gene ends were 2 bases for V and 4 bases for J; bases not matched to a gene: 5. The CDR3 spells CASSQRTSAGETQYF. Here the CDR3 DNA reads TGTGCCAGCAGCCAACGGACTAGCGCAGGAGAGACCCAGTACTTC.

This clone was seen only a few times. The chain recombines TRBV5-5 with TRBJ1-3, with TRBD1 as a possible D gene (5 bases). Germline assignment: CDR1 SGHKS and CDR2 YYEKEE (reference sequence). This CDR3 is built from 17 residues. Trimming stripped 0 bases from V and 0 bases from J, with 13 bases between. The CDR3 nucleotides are TGTGCCAGCAGCTTGGTCCCTTGGCAGGGCTCTGGAAACACCATATATTTT. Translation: CASSLVPWQGSGNTIYF.

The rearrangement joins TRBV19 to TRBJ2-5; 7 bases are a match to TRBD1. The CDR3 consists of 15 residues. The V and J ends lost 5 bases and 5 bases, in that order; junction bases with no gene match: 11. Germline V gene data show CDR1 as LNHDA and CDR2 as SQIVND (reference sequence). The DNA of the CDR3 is TGTGCCAGTAGTCGGAAAAGACAGGGTTCTGAGACCCAGTACTTC. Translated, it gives CASSRKRQGSETQYF.

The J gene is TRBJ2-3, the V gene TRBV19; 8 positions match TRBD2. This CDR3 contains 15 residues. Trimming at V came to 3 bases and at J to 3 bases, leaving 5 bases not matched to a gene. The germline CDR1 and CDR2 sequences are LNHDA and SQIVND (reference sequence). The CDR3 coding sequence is TGTGCCAGTAGTATTACCAGCGGGGGTACAGATACGCAGTATTTT. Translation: CASSITSGGTDTQYF.

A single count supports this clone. CDR3 coding DNA: TGCGCCAGCAGCCGTACAGGGGGCCAGAGCTCTGGGGCCAACGTCCTGACTTTC. Protein product: CASSRTGGQSSGANVLTF. The chain has TRBV5-1 and TRBJ2-6, with 9 bases identical to TRBD1. This CDR3 spans 18 amino acids. V was clipped by 4 bases and J by 0 bases; unmatched bases: 8. The germline V gene encodes CDR1 SGHRS and CDR2 YFSETQ.

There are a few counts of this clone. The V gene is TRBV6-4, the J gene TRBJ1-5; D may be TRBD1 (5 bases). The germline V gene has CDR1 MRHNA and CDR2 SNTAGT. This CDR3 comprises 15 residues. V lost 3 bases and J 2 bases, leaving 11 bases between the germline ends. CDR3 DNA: TGTGCCAGCAGTGAGCGGGGCGGCGGCAATCAGCCCCAGCATTTT. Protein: CASSERGGGNQPQHF.

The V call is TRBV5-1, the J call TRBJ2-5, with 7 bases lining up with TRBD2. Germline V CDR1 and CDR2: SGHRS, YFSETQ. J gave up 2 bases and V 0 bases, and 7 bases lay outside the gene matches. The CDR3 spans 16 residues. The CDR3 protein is CASSLAGRPGQETQYF. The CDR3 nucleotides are TGCGCCAGCAGCTTGGCCGGGAGGCCGGGACAAGAGACCCAGTACTTC. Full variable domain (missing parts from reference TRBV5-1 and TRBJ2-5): KAGVTQTPRYLIKTRGQQVTLSCSPISGHRSVSWYQQTPGQGLQFLFEYFSETQRNKGNFPGRFSGRQFSNSRSEMNVSTLELGDSALYLCASSLAGRPGQETQYFGPGTRLLVL.

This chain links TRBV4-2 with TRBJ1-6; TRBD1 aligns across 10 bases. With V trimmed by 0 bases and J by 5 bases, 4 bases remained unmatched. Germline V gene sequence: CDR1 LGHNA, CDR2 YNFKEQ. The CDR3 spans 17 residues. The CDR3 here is CASSQDRQGANNSPLHF. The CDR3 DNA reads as TGTGCCAGCAGCCAAGATCGACAGGGGGCTAATAATTCACCCCTCCACTTT.

In DNA form, the CDR3 reads TGTGCCAGCAGGCTACAGGCCTTATGGGACTACGAGCAGTACTTC. The encoded protein is CASRLQALWDYEQYF. The gene calls are TRBV27 and TRBJ2-7, with D possibly TRBD1 on 5 matching bases. This CDR3 is built from 15 residues. The ends were cut back, 6 bases at V and 3 bases at J, with 18 bases in the middle. The germline V gene has CDR1 MNHEY and CDR2 SMNVEV (reference sequence).

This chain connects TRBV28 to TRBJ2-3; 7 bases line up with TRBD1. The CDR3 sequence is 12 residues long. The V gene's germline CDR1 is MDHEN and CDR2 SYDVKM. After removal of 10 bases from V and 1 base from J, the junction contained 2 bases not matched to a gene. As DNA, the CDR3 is TGTGCCATCGACAGGGGCACAGATACGCAGTATTTT. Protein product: CAIDRGTDTQYF. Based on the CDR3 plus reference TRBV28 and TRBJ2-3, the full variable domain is DVKVTQSSRYLVKRTGEKVFLECVQDMDHENMFWYRQDPGLGLRLIYFSYDVKMKEKGDIPEGYSVSREKKERFSLILESASTNQTSMYLCAIDRGTDTQYFGPGTRLTVL.

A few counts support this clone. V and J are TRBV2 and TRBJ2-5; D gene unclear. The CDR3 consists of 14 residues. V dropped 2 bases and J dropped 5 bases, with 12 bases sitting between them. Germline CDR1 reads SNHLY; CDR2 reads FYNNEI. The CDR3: CASSEPYPRETQYF. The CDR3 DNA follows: TGTGCCAGCAGTGAACCTTATCCCCGGGAGACCCAGTACTTC.

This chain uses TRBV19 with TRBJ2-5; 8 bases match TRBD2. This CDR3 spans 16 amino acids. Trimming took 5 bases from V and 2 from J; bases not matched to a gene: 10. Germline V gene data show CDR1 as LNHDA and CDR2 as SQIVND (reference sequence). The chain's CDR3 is CASSRARGGPQETQYF. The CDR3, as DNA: TGTGCCAGTAGTCGGGCTCGCGGGGGGCCGCAAGAGACCCAGTACTTC.

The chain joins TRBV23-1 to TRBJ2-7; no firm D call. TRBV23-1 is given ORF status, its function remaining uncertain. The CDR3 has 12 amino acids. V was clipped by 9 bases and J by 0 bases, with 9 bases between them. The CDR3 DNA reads TGCGCCAGATGTTCCCTCTCCTACGAGCAGTACTTC. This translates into CARCSLSYEQYF.

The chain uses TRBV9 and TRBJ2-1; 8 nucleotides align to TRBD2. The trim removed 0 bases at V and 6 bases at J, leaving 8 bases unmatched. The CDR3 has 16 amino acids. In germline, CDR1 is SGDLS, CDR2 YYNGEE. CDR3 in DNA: TGTGCCAGCAGCGTAGTGGTAGCGGGGAGCCTCAATGAGCAGTTCTTC. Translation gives CASSVVVAGSLNEQFF. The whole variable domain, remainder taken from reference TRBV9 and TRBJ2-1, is DSGVTQTPKHLITATGQRVTLRCSPRSGDLSVYWYQQSLDQGLQFLIQYYNGEERAKGNILERFSAQQFPDLHSELNLSSLELGDSALYFCASSVVVAGSLNEQFFGPGTRLTVL.

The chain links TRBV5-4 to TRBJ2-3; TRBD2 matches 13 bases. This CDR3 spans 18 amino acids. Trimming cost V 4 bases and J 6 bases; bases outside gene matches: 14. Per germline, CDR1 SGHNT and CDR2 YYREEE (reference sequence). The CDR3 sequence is CASSPGLAGPTRVDTQYF. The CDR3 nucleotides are TGTGCCAGCAGCCCGGGACTAGCGGGGCCTACCCGGGTGGATACGCAGTATTTT.

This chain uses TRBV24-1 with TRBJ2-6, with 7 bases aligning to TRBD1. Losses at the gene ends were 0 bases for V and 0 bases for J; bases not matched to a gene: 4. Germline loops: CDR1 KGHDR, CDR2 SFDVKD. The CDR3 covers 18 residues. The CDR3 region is CATSDLETGNSGANVLTF. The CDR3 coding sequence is TGTGCCACCAGTGATTTGGAGACAGGGAACTCTGGGGCCAACGTCCTGACTTTC.

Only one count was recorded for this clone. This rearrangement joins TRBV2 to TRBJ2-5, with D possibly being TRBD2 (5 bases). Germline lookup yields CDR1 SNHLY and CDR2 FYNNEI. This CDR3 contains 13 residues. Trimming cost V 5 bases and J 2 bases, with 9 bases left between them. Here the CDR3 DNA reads TGTGCCAGCAGTTTCCGGGAACAAGAGACCCAGTACTTC. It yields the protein CASSFREQETQYF.

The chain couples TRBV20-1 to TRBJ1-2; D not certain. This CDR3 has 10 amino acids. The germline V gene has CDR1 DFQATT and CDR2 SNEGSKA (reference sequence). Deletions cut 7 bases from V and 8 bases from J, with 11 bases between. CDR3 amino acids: CSVLLEGYTF. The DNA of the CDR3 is TGCAGTGTTTTATTAGAGGGCTACACCTTC.

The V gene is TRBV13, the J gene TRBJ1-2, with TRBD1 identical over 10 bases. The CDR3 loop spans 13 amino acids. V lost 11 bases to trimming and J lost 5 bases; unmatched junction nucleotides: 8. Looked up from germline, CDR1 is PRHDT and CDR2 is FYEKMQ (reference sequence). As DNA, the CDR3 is TGTGCCTCACGACAGGGGGCACGGTATGGCTACACCTTC. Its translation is CASRQGARYGYTF.

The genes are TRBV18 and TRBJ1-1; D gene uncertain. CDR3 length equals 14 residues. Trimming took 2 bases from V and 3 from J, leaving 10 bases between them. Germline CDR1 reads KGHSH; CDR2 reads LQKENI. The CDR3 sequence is CASSPNARHTEAFF. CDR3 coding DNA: TGTGCCAGCTCACCAAATGCCAGGCACACTGAAGCTTTCTTT. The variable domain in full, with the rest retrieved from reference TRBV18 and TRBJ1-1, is NAGVMQNPRHLVRRRGQEARLRCSPMKGHSHVYWYRQLPEEGLKFMVYLQKENIIDESGMPKERFSAEFPKEGPSILRIQQVVRGDSAAYFCASSPNARHTEAFFGQGTRLTVV.

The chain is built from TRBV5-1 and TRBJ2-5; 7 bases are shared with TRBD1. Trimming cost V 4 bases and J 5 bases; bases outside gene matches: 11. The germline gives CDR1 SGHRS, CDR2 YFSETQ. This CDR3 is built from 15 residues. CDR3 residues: CASSRDMTGWETQYF. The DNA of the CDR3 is TGCGCCAGCAGCCGCGACATGACAGGGTGGGAGACCCAGTACTTC.